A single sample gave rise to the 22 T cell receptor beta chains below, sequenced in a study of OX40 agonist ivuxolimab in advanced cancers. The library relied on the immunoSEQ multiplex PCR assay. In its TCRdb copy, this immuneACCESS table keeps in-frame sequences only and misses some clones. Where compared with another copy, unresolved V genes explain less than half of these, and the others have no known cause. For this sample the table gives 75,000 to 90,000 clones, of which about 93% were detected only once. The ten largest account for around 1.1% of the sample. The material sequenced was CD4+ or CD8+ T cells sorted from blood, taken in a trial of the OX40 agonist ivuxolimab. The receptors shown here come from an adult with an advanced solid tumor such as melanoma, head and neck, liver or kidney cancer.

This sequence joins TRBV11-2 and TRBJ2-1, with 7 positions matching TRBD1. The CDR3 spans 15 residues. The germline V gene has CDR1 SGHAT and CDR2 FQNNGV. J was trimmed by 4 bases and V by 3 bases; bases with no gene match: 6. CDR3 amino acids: CASSFIGRGYNEQFF. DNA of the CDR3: TGTGCCAGCAGCTTTATTGGCAGGGGGTACAATGAGCAGTTCTTC.

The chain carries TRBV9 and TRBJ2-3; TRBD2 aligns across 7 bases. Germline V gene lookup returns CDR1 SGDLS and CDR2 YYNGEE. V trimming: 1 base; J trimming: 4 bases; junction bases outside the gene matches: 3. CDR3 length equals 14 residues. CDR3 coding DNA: TGTGCCAGCAGCGTACGCGGGAGTGCAGATACGCAGTATTTT. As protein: CASSVRGSADTQYF.

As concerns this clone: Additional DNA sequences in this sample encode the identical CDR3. The CDR3 region has the DNA TGTGCCAGCAGTTTACCCGGGAACAGGCAGCCCCAGCATTTT. Amino acid sequence: CASSLPGNRQPQHF. The chain combines TRBV28 with TRBJ1-5; D is possibly TRBD1 (5 bases). CDR1 is MDHEN and CDR2 is SYDVKM in the germline V gene. CDR3 length: 14 residues. The germline V and J ends were trimmed by 2 bases and 7 bases, with 12 bases remaining between them.

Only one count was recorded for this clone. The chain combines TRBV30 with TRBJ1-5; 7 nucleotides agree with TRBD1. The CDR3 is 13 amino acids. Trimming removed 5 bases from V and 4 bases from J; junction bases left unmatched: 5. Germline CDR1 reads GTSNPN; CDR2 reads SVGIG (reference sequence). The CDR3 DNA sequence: TGTGCCTGGGGGGGACAGCTTAATCAGCCCCAGCATTTT. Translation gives CAWGGQLNQPQHF.

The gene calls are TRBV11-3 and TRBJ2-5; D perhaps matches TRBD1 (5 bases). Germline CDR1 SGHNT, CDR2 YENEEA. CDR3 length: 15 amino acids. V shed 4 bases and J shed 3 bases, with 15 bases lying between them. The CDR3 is CASSSRLGREETQYF. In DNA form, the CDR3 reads TGTGCCAGCAGCTCCCGATTGGGCAGGGAAGAGACCCAGTACTTC.

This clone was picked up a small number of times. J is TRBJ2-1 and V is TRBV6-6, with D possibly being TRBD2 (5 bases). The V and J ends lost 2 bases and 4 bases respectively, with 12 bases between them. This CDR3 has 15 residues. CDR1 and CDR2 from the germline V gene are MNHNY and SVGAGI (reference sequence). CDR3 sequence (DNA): TGTGCCAGCAGTTACCCCCCGACTACGTACAATGAGCAGTTCTTC. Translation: CASSYPPTTYNEQFF.

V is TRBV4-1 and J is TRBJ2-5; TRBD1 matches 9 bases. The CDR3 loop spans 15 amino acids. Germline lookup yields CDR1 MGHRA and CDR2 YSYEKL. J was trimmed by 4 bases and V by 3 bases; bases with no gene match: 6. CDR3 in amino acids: CASSQTGGPGETQYF. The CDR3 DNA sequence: TGCGCCAGCAGCCAGACAGGGGGGCCAGGAGAGACCCAGTACTTC.

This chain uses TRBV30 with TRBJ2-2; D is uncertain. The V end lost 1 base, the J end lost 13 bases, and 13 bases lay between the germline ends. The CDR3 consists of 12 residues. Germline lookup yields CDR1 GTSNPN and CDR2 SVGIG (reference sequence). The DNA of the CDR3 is TGTGCCTGGAGTGGCGTGAGAACTGGGCTGTTTTTT. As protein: CAWSGVRTGLFF.

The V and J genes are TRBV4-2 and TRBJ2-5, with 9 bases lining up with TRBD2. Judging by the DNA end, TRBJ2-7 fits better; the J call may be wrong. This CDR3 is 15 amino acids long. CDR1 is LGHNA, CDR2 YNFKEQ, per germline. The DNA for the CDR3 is TGTGCCAGCAGCCAAGAGGCTAGCGGGAACTACGAGCAGTACTTC. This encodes CASSQEASGNYEQYF.

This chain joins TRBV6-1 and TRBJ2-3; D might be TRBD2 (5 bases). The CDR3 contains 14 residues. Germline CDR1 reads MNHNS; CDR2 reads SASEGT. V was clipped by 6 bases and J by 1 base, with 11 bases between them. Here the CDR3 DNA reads TGTGCCAGCAGGACCGGAGCGGGCACAGATACGCAGTATTTT. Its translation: CASRTGAGTDTQYF.

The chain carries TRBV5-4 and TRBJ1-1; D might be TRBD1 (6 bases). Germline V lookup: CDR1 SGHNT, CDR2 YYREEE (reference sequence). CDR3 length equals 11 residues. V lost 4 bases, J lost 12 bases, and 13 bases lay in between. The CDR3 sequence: CASSQDSSTFF. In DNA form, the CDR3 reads TGTGCCAGCAGCCAGGACAGTAGTACTTTCTTT. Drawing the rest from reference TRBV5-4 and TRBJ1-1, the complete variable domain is ETGVTQSPTHLIKTRGQQVTLRCSSQSGHNTVSWYQQALGQGPQFIFQYYREEENGRGNFPPRFSGLQFPNYSSELNVNALELDDSALYLCASSQDSSTFFGQGTRLTVV.

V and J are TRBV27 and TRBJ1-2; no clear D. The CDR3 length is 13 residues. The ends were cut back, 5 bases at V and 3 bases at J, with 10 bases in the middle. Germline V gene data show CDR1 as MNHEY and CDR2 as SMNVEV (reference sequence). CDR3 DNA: TGTGCCAGCAGTCGAGGGAAAGACTATGGCTACACCTTC. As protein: CASSRGKDYGYTF.

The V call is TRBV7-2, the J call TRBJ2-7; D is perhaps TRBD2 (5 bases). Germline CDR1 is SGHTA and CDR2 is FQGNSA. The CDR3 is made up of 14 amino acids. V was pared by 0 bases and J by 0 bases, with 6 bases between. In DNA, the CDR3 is TGTGCCAGCAGCTTAGCGGGGAGCTCCTACGAGCAGTACTTC. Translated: CASSLAGSSYEQYF. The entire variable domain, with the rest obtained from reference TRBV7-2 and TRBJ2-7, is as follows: GAGVSQSPSNKVTEKGKDVELRCDPISGHTALYWYRQSLGQGLEFLIYFQGNSAPDKSGLPSDRFSAERTGGSVSTLTIQRTQQEDSAVYLCASSLAGSSYEQYFGPGTRLTVT.

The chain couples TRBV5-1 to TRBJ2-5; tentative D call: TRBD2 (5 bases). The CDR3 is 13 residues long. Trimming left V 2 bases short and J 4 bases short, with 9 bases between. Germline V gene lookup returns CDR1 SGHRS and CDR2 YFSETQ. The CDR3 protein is CASSLFAGETQYF. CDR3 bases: TGCGCCAGCAGCTTATTCGCGGGAGAGACCCAGTACTTC.

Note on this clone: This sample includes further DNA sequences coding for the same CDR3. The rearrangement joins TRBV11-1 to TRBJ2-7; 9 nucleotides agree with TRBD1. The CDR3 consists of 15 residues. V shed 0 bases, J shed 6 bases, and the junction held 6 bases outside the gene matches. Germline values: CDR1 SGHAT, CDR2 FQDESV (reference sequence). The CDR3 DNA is TGTGCCAGCAGCTTAGCAGGGACAGGGTTCGGCGAGCAGTACTTC. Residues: CASSLAGTGFGEQYF.

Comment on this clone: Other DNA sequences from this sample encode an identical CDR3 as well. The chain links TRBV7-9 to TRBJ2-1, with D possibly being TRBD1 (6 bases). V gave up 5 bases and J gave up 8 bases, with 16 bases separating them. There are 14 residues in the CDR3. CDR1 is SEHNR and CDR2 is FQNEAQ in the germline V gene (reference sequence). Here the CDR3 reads CASSPGQGTDEQFF. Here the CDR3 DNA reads TGTGCCAGCAGCCCGGGGCAGGGGACGGATGAGCAGTTCTTC.

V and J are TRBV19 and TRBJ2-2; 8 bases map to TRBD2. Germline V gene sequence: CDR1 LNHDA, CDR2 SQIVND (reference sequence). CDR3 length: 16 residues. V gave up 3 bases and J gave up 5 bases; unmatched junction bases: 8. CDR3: CASSIYSGSRTGELFF. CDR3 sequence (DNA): TGTGCCAGTAGTATTTACAGCGGGAGTAGAACCGGGGAGCTGTTTTTT.

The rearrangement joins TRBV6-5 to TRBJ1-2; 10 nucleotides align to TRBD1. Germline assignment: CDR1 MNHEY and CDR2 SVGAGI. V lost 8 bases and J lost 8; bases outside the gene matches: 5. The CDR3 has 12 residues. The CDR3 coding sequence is TGTGCCAGCCGGGACAGGGGAGTAGGCTACACCTTC. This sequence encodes CASRDRGVGYTF.

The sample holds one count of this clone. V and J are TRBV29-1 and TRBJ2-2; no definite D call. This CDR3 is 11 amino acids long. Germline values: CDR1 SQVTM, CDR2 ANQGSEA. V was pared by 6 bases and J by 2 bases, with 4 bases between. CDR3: CSVRNTGELFF. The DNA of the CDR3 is TGCAGCGTGCGAAACACCGGGGAGCTGTTTTTT.

The CDR3 nucleotides are TGTGCCAGCAGCTTCGGACTAGCGGGAGGGCCGGGCACAGATACGCAGTATTTT. Amino acids: CASSFGLAGGPGTDTQYF. The chain couples TRBV7-3 to TRBJ2-3, with 15 bases identical to TRBD2. The germline V gene encodes CDR1 SGHTA and CDR2 FQGTGA. The CDR3 is 18 amino acids. The V segment lost 3 bases and the J segment 1 base; nucleotides outside the gene matches: 5.

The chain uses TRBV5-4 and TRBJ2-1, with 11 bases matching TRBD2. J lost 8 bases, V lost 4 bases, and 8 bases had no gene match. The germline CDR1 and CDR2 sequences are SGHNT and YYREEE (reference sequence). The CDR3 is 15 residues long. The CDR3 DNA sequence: TGTGCCAGCAGCCTTAATCCGACTAGCGGGGATGAGCAGTTCTTC. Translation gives CASSLNPTSGDEQFF.

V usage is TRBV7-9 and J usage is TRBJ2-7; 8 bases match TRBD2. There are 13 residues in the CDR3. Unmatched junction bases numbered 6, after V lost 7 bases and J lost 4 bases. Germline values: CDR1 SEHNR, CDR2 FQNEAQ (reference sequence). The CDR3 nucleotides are TGTGCCAGCATGGCTAGCGGGCTTTACGAGCAGTACTTC. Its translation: CASMASGLYEQYF.